This T cell receptor beta chain is from a study of tumor-infiltrating lymphocytes in primary liver carcinoma. From roughly 0.55 ug of total RNA, TCR beta-specific cDNA was reverse-transcribed using a constant-region primer. Three nested multiplex PCR rounds, a slightly modified ARM-PCR, produced the libraries for TCR beta. Two initial PCR rounds of around 10 cycles each paired TRBV1-TRBV30 forward primers with a C-beta reverse primer. TCRdb reprocessed the multiplex PCR reads with MiXCR, giving one entry per CDR3 protein. The sample carries 250,000 to 350,000 distinct CDR3 sequences, roughly three fifths recorded once. Study outcomes and limitations: When set against blood, tumors had a significantly higher top-250-clone fraction (p = 0.039).

Alongside blood RNA obtained from unsorted whole blood, germline DNA was also extracted. Blood samples of four milliliters were drawn preoperatively. Notes on this clonotype: Its antigen is undetermined.

The CDR3 totals 15 residues. The V and J ends lost 0 bases and 9 bases respectively, with 15 bases between them. Germline V gives CDR1 MNHEY, CDR2 SVGAGI. This TCR derives from a woman in her twenties or thirties with primary liver carcinoma and hepatitis B virus infection. The sample comprised peripheral blood. The gene calls are TRBV6-5 and TRBJ2-1; a possible D gene is TRBD2 (6 bases). The CDR3 here is CASSYSGGNGSEQFF. As DNA, the CDR3 is TGTGCCAGCAGTTACTCAGGCGGGAACGGGAGTGAGCAGTTCTTC.